A selection of T cell receptor beta chains follows, all from one sample in a study of CD8+ T cells in alopecia areata. TCRdb's table, derived via immunoSEQ multiplex PCR, lists solely in-frame clones and lacks some. Here the sample spans 140,000 to 150,000 clones, 51% being singletons. This material consisted of CD4+ T cells sorted from blood, taken at week 0. These receptors all stem from a human donor with alopecia areata. Each CDR3 is given with its conserved first and last residue. A D gene is named only where the DNA matches it firmly. The size entry is marked missing in some rows and otherwise reads once, few, many or a size class.

V gene: TRBV4-1
J gene: TRBJ2-2
clone size: NA
D gene: NA
CDR3 DNA: TGCGCCAGCATAATCCGGGCTCCACAGAAGACCGGGGAGCTGTTTTTT
CDR3 protein: CASIIRAPQKTGELFF

V gene: TRBV5-1
J gene: TRBJ2-2
clone size: NA
D gene: TRBD1
CDR3 DNA: TGCGCCAGCAGCTACCGGACAGGGACGGGCACCGGGGAGCTGTTTTTT
CDR3 protein: CASSYRTGTGTGELFF

V gene: TRBV13
J gene: TRBJ2-7
clone size: NA
D gene: TRBD1
CDR3 DNA: TGTGCCAGCAGCTTCCAGGGGGTTCCCTACGAGCAGTACTTC
CDR3 protein: CASSFQGVPYEQYF

V gene: TRBV30
J gene: TRBJ2-2
clone size: NA
D gene: TRBD1
CDR3 DNA: TGTGCCTCCGGGACAGAGAACACCGGGGAGCTGTTTTTT
CDR3 protein: CASGTENTGELFF

V gene: TRBV5-1
J gene: TRBJ1-2
clone size: NA
D gene: NA
CDR3 DNA: TGCGCCAGCAGTCACGGACATAATGAGGGCTACACCTTC
CDR3 protein: CASSHGHNEGYTF

V gene: TRBV10-3
J gene: TRBJ1-1
clone size: NA
D gene: NA
CDR3 DNA: TGTGCCATCACCGAGCAGGGGTTAGGCACTGAAGCTTTCTTT
CDR3 protein: CAITEQGLGTEAFF

V gene: TRBV6-6
J gene: TRBJ1-2
clone size: NA
D gene: NA
CDR3 DNA: TGTGCCAGCAGTGAGACCAGTGGCTACACCTTC
CDR3 protein: CASSETSGYTF

V gene: TRBV2
J gene: TRBJ2-3
clone size: NA
D gene: NA
CDR3 DNA: TGTGCCAGCAGCTCCTGGCTCGGAGCAGATACGCAGTATTTT
CDR3 protein: CASSSWLGADTQYF

V gene: TRBV23-1
J gene: TRBJ1-5
clone size: NA
D gene: TRBD1
CDR3 DNA: TGCGCCAGCAGTCAATCGATGCAGGGGGAGAACCAGCCCCAGCATTTT
CDR3 protein: CASSQSMQGENQPQHF

V gene: TRBV29-1
J gene: TRBJ1-1
clone size: NA
D gene: NA
CDR3 DNA: TGCAGCGTTGAGCCGAACGTGGCTTTCTTT
CDR3 protein: CSVEPNVAFF

V gene: TRBV6-5
J gene: TRBJ1-2
clone size: few
D gene: TRBD1
CDR3 DNA: TGTGCCAGCAGTTTCCTTCGGCAGGGGGCGGCCTATGGCTACACCTTC
CDR3 protein: CASSFLRQGAAYGYTF

V gene: TRBV5-1
J gene: TRBJ2-7
clone size: once
D gene: NA
CDR3 DNA: TGCGCCAGCAGCTTGACAGGAGGGGGTTACGAGCAGTACTTC
CDR3 protein: CASSLTGGGYEQYF

V gene: TRBV2
J gene: TRBJ2-1
clone size: NA
D gene: TRBD2
CDR3 DNA: TGTGCCAGCAAAGCGGGAGGAGGTGATGAGCAGTTCTTC
CDR3 protein: CASKAGGGDEQFF

V gene: TRBV6-5
J gene: TRBJ2-5
clone size: NA
D gene: NA
CDR3 DNA: TGTGCCAGCAGAATAGCAGGGGGGTGGGGAGAGACCCAGTACTTC
CDR3 protein: CASRIAGGWGETQYF

V gene: TRBV30
J gene: TRBJ1-2
clone size: NA
D gene: TRBD1
CDR3 DNA: TGTGCCTGGAGTAAAACACAGGGGGCAGATGGCTACACCTTC
CDR3 protein: CAWSKTQGADGYTF

V gene: TRBV5-1
J gene: TRBJ2-5
clone size: NA
D gene: NA
CDR3 DNA: TGCGCCAGCAGGCCTCAGGGGCAGCCGTACCAAGAGACCCAGTACTTC
CDR3 protein: CASRPQGQPYQETQYF

V gene: TRBV2
J gene: TRBJ2-5
clone size: few
D gene: NA
CDR3 DNA: TGTGCCAGCACCCCCTTGAGGGGTGAGACCCAGTACTTC
CDR3 protein: CASTPLRGETQYF

V gene: TRBV6-5
J gene: TRBJ2-3
clone size: NA
D gene: NA
CDR3 DNA: TGTGCCAGCAGTTCGAGGACTACTAGCACAGATACGCAGTATTTT
CDR3 protein: CASSSRTTSTDTQYF

V gene: TRBV7-2
J gene: TRBJ1-1
clone size: few
D gene: TRBD1
CDR3 DNA: TGTGCCAGCAGCTACGACAGGGAAAACACTGAAGCTTTCTTT
CDR3 protein: CASSYDRENTEAFF

V gene: TRBV6-6
J gene: TRBJ1-1
clone size: NA
D gene: NA
CDR3 DNA: TGTGCCAGCGTGGACAGTCCAAGGACTGAAGCTTTCTTT
CDR3 protein: CASVDSPRTEAFF

V gene: TRBV5-1
J gene: TRBJ2-2
clone size: NA
D gene: NA
CDR3 DNA: TGCGCCAGCAGCTTCGTCCTTTCAGACACCGGGGAGCTGTTTTTT
CDR3 protein: CASSFVLSDTGELFF